The clone carrying this T cell receptor (delta chain) was observed a few times. This clone may be a read error of a much larger clone one base away. Different DNA sequences within this sample yield the same CDR3. TCRdb repeated clone calling on the RT-PCR reads with CATT. The sample consists of 15,000 to 19,000 delta-chain clones, 9.4% of them appearing once. The length of the CDR3 is 21 residues. CDR1 is GEAIGNYY and CDR2 is EKD in the germline V gene. This sample was taken from a study of gamma-delta T cells after stem cell transplantation. Sequencing input: gamma-delta T cells. The TCR originated in a human donor. It is not recorded whose cells these are; they may come from a transplant donor. The gene calls are TRDV2 and TRDJ1, with TRDD3 identical over 8 bases. Here the CDR3 reads CACDTVTGGYNGTSYTDKLIF. In DNA, the CDR3 is TGTGCCTGTGACACCGTCACTGGGGGGTACAACGGGACTTCGTACACCGATAAGCTCATCTTT.